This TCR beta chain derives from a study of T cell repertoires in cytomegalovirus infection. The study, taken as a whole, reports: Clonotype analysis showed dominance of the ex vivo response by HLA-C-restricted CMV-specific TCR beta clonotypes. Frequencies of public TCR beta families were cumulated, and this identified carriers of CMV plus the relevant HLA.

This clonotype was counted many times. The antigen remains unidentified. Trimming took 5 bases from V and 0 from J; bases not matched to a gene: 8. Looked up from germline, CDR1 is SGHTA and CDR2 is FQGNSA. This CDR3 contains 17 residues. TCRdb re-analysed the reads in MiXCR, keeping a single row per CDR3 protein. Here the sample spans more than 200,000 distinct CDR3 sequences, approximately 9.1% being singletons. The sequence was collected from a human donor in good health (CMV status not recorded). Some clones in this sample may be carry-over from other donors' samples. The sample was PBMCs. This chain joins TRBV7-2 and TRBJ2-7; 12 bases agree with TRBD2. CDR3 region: CASSPLAGGLSSYEQYF. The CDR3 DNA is TGTGCCAGCAGCCCACTAGCGGGGGGTCTCAGCTCCTACGAGCAGTACTTC.